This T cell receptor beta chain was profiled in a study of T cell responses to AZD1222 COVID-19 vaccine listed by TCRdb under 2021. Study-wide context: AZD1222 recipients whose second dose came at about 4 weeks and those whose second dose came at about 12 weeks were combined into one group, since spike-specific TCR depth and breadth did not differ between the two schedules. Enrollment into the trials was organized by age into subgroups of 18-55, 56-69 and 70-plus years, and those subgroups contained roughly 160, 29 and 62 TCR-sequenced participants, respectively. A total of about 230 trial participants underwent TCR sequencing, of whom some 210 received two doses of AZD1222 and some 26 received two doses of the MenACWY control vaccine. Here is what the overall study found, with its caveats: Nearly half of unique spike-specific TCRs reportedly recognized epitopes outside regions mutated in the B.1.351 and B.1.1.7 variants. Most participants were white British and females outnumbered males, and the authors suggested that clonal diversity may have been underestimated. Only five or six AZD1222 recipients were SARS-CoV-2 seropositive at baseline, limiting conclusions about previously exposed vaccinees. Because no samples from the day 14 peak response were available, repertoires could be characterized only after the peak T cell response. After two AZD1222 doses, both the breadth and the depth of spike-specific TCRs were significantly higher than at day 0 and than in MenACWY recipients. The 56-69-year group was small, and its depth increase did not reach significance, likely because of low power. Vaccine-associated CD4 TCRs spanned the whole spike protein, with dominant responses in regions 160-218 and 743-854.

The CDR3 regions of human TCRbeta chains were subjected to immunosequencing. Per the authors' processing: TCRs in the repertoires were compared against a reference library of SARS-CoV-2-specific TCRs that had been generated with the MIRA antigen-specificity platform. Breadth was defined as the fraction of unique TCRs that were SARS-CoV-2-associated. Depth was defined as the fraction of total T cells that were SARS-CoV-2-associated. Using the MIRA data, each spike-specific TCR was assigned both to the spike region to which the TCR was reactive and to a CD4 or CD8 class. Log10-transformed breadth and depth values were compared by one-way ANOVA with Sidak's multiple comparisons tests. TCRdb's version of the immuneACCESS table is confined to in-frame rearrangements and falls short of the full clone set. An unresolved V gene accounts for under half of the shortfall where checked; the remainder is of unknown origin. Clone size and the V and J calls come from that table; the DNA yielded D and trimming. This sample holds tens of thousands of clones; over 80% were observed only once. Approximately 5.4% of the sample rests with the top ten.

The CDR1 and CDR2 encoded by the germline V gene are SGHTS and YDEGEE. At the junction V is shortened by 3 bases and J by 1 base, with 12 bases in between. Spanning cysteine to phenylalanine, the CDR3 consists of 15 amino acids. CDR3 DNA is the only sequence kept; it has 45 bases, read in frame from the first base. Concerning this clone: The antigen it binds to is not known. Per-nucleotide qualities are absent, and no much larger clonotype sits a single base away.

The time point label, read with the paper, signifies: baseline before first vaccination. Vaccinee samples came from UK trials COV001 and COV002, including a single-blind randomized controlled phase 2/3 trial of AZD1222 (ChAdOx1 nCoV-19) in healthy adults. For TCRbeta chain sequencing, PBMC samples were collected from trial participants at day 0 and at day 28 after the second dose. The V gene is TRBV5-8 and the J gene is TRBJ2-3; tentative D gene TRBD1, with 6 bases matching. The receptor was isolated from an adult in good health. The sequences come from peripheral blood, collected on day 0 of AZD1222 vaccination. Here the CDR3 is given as CASSSTGRGTDTQYF. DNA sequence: TGTGCCAGCAGCTCAACAGGGAGAGGCACAGATACGCAGTATTTT.